A selection of T cell receptor beta chains follows, all from one sample in a study of blood T cell repertoires in COVID-19. Only in-frame clones appear in the TCRdb table, and some are missing; sequencing was by immunoSEQ multiplex PCR. The table records approximately 250,000 clones, 85% to 90% of them present only once. The sequenced material came from PBMCs or T cells enriched from blood (not recorded which). Receptors originate from a woman aged 60-75 years in a cohort exposed to, infected with or recovered from COVID-19 (not recorded which). Each CDR3 is given with its conserved first and last residue. D genes are given only for firm matches. A clone size is listed for some rows: how often the clone was seen (once, few, many), or a class if it is expanded.

V gene	clone size	J gene	D gene	CDR3 DNA	CDR3 protein
TRBV7-2	.	TRBJ2-5	TRBD1	TGTGCCAGCAGCCCCCACCTAAGACAGGGGGCCTTCCTGGGGACCCAGTACTTC	CASSPHLRQGAFLGTQYF
TRBV28	.	TRBJ1-5	.	TGTGCCAGCAGGGGGCAGTCTAGCAATCAGCCCCAGCATTTT	CASRGQSSNQPQHF
TRBV7-2	.	TRBJ2-7	TRBD1	TGTGCCAGCAGCGTTAGACAGGGGGGGACCTACGAGCAGTACTTC	CASSVRQGGTYEQYF
TRBV13	.	TRBJ1-6	TRBD1	TGTGCCAGCAGCACCCGGGACAGGGGTTCACCCCTCCACTTT	CASSTRDRGSPLHF
TRBV4-2	.	TRBJ2-5	TRBD2	TGTGCCAGCAGCCAAGGCCGGACTAGCGGCCAAGAGACCCAGTACTTC	CASSQGRTSGQETQYF
TRBV28	.	TRBJ1-6	.	TGTGCCAGCAGTTTGAGGCAATACTCACCCCTCCACTTT	CASSLRQYSPLHF
TRBV5-1	.	TRBJ2-2	TRBD2	TGCGCCAGCTCGACTAGCGGGAGTTGGACCGGGGAGCTGTTTTTT	CASSTSGSWTGELFF
TRBV7-2	.	TRBJ2-3	TRBD2	TGTGCCAGCAGCTTAGCGACGGGTCTGGGCGGGAGAACAGATACGCAGTATTTT	CASSLATGLGGRTDTQYF
TRBV5-1	.	TRBJ1-1	.	TGCGCCAGCAGCATACAGGGTACGGACACTGAAGCTTTCTTT	CASSIQGTDTEAFF
TRBV19	.	TRBJ2-1	TRBD2	TGTGCCAGTAGTCCAGTCGGGACTAGCAACAATGAGCAGTTCTTC	CASSPVGTSNNEQFF
TRBV12-5	.	TRBJ2-7	TRBD1	TGTGCTAGTGGGTCCTCCGGGACAGGGGGGATCTACGAGCAGTACTTC	CASGSSGTGGIYEQYF
TRBV28	.	TRBJ1-2	.	TGTGCCAGCAATAAGGGGGGGTCGCCTGGCTACACCTTC	CASNKGGSPGYTF
TRBV28	.	TRBJ2-7	.	TGTGCCAGCAGTTCACACTACGAGCAGTACTTC	CASSSHYEQYF
TRBV6-5	once	TRBJ2-7	.	TGTGCCAGCAGTCAGAGGACCGGGGGTTCCGAGCAGTACTTC	CASSQRTGGSEQYF
TRBV3-1/TRBV3-2	few	TRBJ1-4	.	TGTGCCAGCAGCCAGTCTCAGATGGGGGGGCCTGCAAAACTGTTTTTT	CASSQSQMGGPAKLFF
TRBV6-5	.	TRBJ2-7	.	TGTGCCAGCAGTTACTCATCGGGCGAGCAGTACTTC	CASSYSSGEQYF
TRBV30	.	TRBJ2-5	.	TGTGCCTGGAGTATCTTGGGCAAGGAGACCCAGTACTTC	CAWSILGKETQYF